The rows below give T cell receptor beta chains drawn from one sample of a study of PD-1 blockade in classical Hodgkin lymphoma. Using immunoSEQ multiplex PCR, the repertoire was profiled, and TCRdb retains in-frame clones only, with some absent. This sample has about 46,000 clones, with over 70% found just once. This sample comprised peripheral blood mononuclear cells (PBMCs), obtained before the second cycle of nivolumab. The receptors were sampled from a human donor with classical Hodgkin lymphoma. The CDR3 runs from the conserved cysteine through the conserved F or W. The D gene is left open where the match is weak. Part of the rows lack a size; the others show once, few, many or a class for expanded clones.

>17|NA|medium-sized|TRBJ1-4|TRBV11-1
TGTGCCAGCAGCCCCCTCTTAGGGGCAGCAACTAATGAAAAACTGTTTTTT
CASSPLLGAATNEKLFF
>15|NA|NA|TRBJ1-4|TRBV7-9
TGTGCCAGCAGCCTATCCCAGGGTCTCAATGAAAAACTGTTTTTT
CASSLSQGLNEKLFF
>14|TRBD1|once|TRBJ1-2|TRBV2
TGTGCCAGCGGATGGGACAGCTCTAACTATGGCTACACCTTC
CASGWDSSNYGYTF
>13|NA|few|TRBJ1-1|TRBV7-3
TGTGCCAGCAGCTTATCAGGAAGCACTGAAGCTTTCTTT
CASSLSGSTEAFF
>16|NA|NA|TRBJ2-5|TRBV7-8
TGTGCCAGCAGGAATAGAGTCAGGGCCGCTAGGGAGACCCAGTACTTC
CASRNRVRAARETQYF
>15|NA|NA|TRBJ2-2|TRBV5-1
TGCGCCAGCAGCCCCTCCGCAGGAAGGGCCGGGGAGCTGTTTTTT
CASSPSAGRAGELFF
>11|NA|NA|TRBJ2-3|TRBV7-2
TGTGCCAGCAGCTTTTTGGATACGCAGTATTTT
CASSFLDTQYF
>14|NA|NA|TRBJ2-3|TRBV7-3
TGTGCCAGCAGCCCCGGGACTTACACAGATACGCAGTATTTT
CASSPGTYTDTQYF
>14|NA|NA|TRBJ1-3|TRBV19
TGTGCCAGTAGTATACGGGGAGGCGGAAACACCATATATTTT
CASSIRGGGNTIYF
>15|NA|NA|TRBJ2-5|TRBV21-1
TGTGCCAGCAGCAACGCGCGGCAGGGCCAAGAGACCCAGTACTTC
CASSNARQGQETQYF
>17|TRBD2|NA|TRBJ2-3|TRBV9
TGTGCCAGCAGCGCGCACCGGGGGGGCGGGGGCACAGATACGCAGTATTTT
CASSAHRGGGGTDTQYF
>12|NA|once|TRBJ2-1|TRBV30
TGTGCCTGGAATCCGGGTTCCGATGAGCAGTTCTTC
CAWNPGSDEQFF
>14|NA|NA|TRBJ1-3|TRBV13
TGTGCCAGCAGCTTAGAGGCCCTGAAGACCACCATATATTTT
CASSLEALKTTIYF
>14|NA|NA|TRBJ1-1|TRBV7-8
TGTGCCAGCAGCACCGGGACACAGAACACTGAAGCTTTCTTT
CASSTGTQNTEAFF
>15|NA|NA|TRBJ2-5|TRBV2
TGTGCCAGCAAGGACTCGGCAATTAACCAAGAGACCCAGTACTTC
CASKDSAINQETQYF
>14|NA|once|TRBJ1-1|TRBV6-5
TGTGCCAGCAGTTACTCGCGCCCAGGCACTGAAGCTTTCTTT
CASSYSRPGTEAFF